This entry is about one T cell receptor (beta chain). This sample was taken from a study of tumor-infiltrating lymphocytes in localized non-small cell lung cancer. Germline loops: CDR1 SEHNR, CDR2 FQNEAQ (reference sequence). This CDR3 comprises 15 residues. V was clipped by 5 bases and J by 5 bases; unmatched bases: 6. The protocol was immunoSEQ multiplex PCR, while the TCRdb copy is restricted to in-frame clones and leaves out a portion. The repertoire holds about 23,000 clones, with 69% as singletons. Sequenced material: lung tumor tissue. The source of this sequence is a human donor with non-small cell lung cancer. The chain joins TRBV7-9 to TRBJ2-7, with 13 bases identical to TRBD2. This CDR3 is CASSRTSGSLHEQYF. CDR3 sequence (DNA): TGTGCCAGCAGCCGGACTAGCGGGAGTTTACACGAGCAGTACTTC.